This TCR beta chain was identified in a study of cytomegalovirus exposure and HLA in healthy donors. Study-wide points: A missense variant in DCLRE1C was later tied to TCR beta V- and J-gene trimming. Investigators reported 150 to 200 TCR beta chains as tied to cytomegalovirus. The only immune exposure information that was available was CMV serostatus.

As concerns this clone: Its antigen is not identified.

The PCR was carried out with 60 Vbeta primers and 13 Jbeta primers. Sequenced by immunoSEQ multiplex PCR; TCRdb stores in-frame clones only, minus some. This table holds tens of thousands of clones, around 84% found once. CDR3 size: 15 residues. V was pared by 3 bases and J by 1 base, with 13 bases between. CDR1 is SGDLS, CDR2 YYNGEE, per germline. The J gene is TRBJ1-1, the V gene TRBV9; D ambiguous. The receptor's source is a male donor in good health and CMV-seronegative. Sequencing was done on a sample of PBMCs. As DNA, the CDR3 is TGTGCCAGCAGCGGAGGACTCAGGTCGAACACTGAAGCTTTCTTT. Protein: CASSGGLRSNTEAFF. The variable domain in full, with the rest retrieved from reference TRBV9 and TRBJ1-1, is DSGVTQTPKHLITATGQRVTLRCSPRSGDLSVYWYQQSLDQGLQFLIQYYNGEERAKGNILERFSAQQFPDLHSELNLSSLELGDSALYFCASSGGLRSNTEAFFGQGTRLTVV.